Below, 6 T cell receptor beta chains from the same sample are listed, as sequenced in a study of response to subunit inactivated influenza vaccine. A single record per CDR3 protein comes from TCRdb applying MiXCR to the RT-PCR reads. The profile shows about 500,000 distinct CDR3 sequences, about 15% of them singletons. This specimen was CD4+ T cells sorted from PBMCs, taken roughly 24 months after vaccination. Receptor source: a man between 45 and 75 years old who received an inactivated influenza vaccine.

This clonotype came up a few times. The V and J genes are TRBV2 and TRBJ2-1, with D possibly being TRBD2 (5 bases). V was cut by 3 bases and J by 0 bases, with 12 bases left in between. Looked up from germline, CDR1 is SNHLY and CDR2 is FYNNEI. This CDR3 is 16 amino acids long. CDR3 bases: TGTGCCAGCAGTGAGCTAGCTGTGATCTCCTACAATGAGCAGTTCTTC. It specifies CASSELAVISYNEQFF. The whole variable domain, remainder taken from reference TRBV2 and TRBJ2-1, is EPEVTQTPSHQVTQMGQEVILRCVPISNHLYFYWYRQILGQKVEFLVSFYNNEISEKSEIFDDQFSVERPDGSNFTLKIRSTKLEDSAMYFCASSELAVISYNEQFFGPGTRLTVL.

This clonotype was seen a handful of times. The V and J genes are TRBV7-2 and TRBJ2-1; 7 nucleotides agree with TRBD2. The CDR3 contains 15 residues. J was trimmed by 7 bases and V by 2 bases; bases with no gene match: 8. The germline CDR1 and CDR2 sequences are SGHTA and FQGNSA. CDR3 DNA sequence: TGTGCCAGCAGCTTAATGAGCGGGGTCGGGAATGAGCAGTTCTTC. Translated, it gives CASSLMSGVGNEQFF.

The chain combines TRBV29-1 with TRBJ2-2; no clear D gene. Germline-derived CDR1 and CDR2 are SQVTM and ANQGSEA. V dropped 7 bases and J dropped 7 bases, with 22 bases sitting between them. CDR3 length equals 15 residues. Here the CDR3 DNA reads TGCAGCGGCCGAACCGCAGGAGACTCAGGCGGGGAGCTGTTTTTT. The encoded protein is CSGRTAGDSGGELFF.

The V and J genes are TRBV20-1 and TRBJ2-1, with 7 positions matching TRBD2. V was clipped by 0 bases and J by 1 base; unmatched bases: 12. Germline CDR1 is DFQATT and CDR2 is SNEGSKA (reference sequence). The CDR3 totals 18 residues. CDR3 sequence: CSARDRGWGGWSYNEQFF. CDR3 nucleotides: TGCAGTGCTAGAGATCGCGGGTGGGGGGGATGGTCCTACAATGAGCAGTTCTTC.

This clonotype was seen only a few times. The V and J genes are TRBV4-3 and TRBJ2-3; 7 nucleotides agree with TRBD2. With 5 bases clipped from V and 5 bases from J, the junction kept 7 bases outside the gene matches. The CDR3 is 14 residues long. Germline V gene lookup returns CDR1 LGHNA and CDR2 YSLEER. The chain's CDR3 is CASSVGLFVDTQYF. The CDR3, as DNA: TGCGCCAGCAGCGTGGGACTATTCGTAGATACGCAGTATTTT.

A few counts support this clonotype. V and J are TRBV20-1 and TRBJ2-1; D might be TRBD1 or TRBD2, each matching 6 bases. The length of the CDR3 is 14 residues. Trimming stripped 0 bases from V and 12 bases from J, with 18 bases between. CDR1 is DFQATT, CDR2 SNEGSKA, per germline (reference sequence). CDR3 bases: TGCAGTGCTAGAGACGGGGGCGTAGCGGATGGGCAGTTCTTC. Translating it yields CSARDGGVADGQFF.